This is a list of T cell receptor beta chains from one sample in a study of cytomegalovirus exposure and HLA in healthy donors. The data were produced by immunoSEQ multiplex PCR, yet TCRdb's version contains in-frame clones alone and is incomplete. The table shows 100,000 to 150,000 clones, with 74% occurring only once. Sequenced: PBMCs. The receptors were gathered from a woman aged 50 to 60 in good health and CMV-seropositive. CDR3s include the opening cysteine and the closing phenylalanine or tryptophan. A D gene is named only where the DNA matches it firmly. Rows give clone size only sometimes, using once, few, many, or a class for an expanded clone.

DNA,CDR3,D,V,size,J
TGTGCCAGCAGTCGGGACAGCTCCTACGAGCAGTACTTC,CASSRDSSYEQYF,TRBD1,TRBV2,.,TRBJ2-7
TGCGCCAGCAGCTTGCGTCTAGCCCGGGATGCCGGGGAGCTGTTTTTT,CASSLRLARDAGELFF,.,TRBV5-1,few,TRBJ2-2
TGTGCCAGCAGCTCCGGGACTTCCAATGAGCAGTTCTTC,CASSSGTSNEQFF,.,TRBV5-4,.,TRBJ2-1
TGTGCCAGCAGCCCCCGAGAAGACGAGCAGTACTTC,CASSPREDEQYF,.,TRBV7-9,.,TRBJ2-7
TGTGCCAGCAGTGCCGGACAGGGGTATAATTCACCCCTCCACTTT,CASSAGQGYNSPLHF,TRBD1,TRBV25-1,few,TRBJ1-6
TGTGCCAGCAGTGTACAGGGCCAAGAGACCCAGTACTTC,CASSVQGQETQYF,.,TRBV2,.,TRBJ2-5
TGTGCCATCAGACACGGACAGGGGAACACTGAAGCTTTCTTT,CAIRHGQGNTEAFF,TRBD1,TRBV10-3,.,TRBJ1-1
TGCGCCAGCAGCTTTGAGGGAAACTATGGCTACACCTTC,CASSFEGNYGYTF,.,TRBV5-1,.,TRBJ1-2
TGCGCCAGCAGCTTGAATCCTATTGATGAGCAGTTCTTC,CASSLNPIDEQFF,.,TRBV5-1,.,TRBJ2-1
TGTGCCAGCAGCGGACGACAGGGGACGGGCGAGCAGTACTTC,CASSGRQGTGEQYF,TRBD1,TRBV7-2,.,TRBJ2-7
TGTGCCAGTAGCAAGGGGGCTAACGAGCAGTACTTC,CASSKGANEQYF,TRBD1,TRBV19,.,TRBJ2-7
TGCGCCAGCAGCCAAGCAGGGGGGTATGAAAAACTGTTTTTT,CASSQAGGYEKLFF,TRBD1,TRBV4-1,few,TRBJ1-4
TGTGCCATCAGTGAGGGGGACTTATCCTACAATGAGCAGTTCTTC,CAISEGDLSYNEQFF,.,TRBV10-3,.,TRBJ2-1
TGTGCCAGCAGTGTTGTAGGGGACAGTTATGGCTACACCTTC,CASSVVGDSYGYTF,TRBD1,TRBV5-4,.,TRBJ1-2
TGTGCCAGTACTATGGGACTGAACTATGGCTACACCTTC,CASTMGLNYGYTF,.,TRBV19,.,TRBJ1-2
TGTGCCATCGGAGATGATTCTCTAGCCAAAAACATTCAGTACTTC,CAIGDDSLAKNIQYF,.,TRBV10-3,once,TRBJ2-4
TGTGCCAGCAGTTTAGGACAGGGAGGCTATGGCTACACCTTC,CASSLGQGGYGYTF,TRBD1,TRBV6-1,.,TRBJ1-2
TGTGCCAGCAGAACCGGGATCGGTGCCTACGAGCAGTACTTC,CASRTGIGAYEQYF,.,TRBV2,.,TRBJ2-7
TGTGCCAGCAGCCGGGCAGCGGGGGGTTACAATGAGCAGTTCTTC,CASSRAAGGYNEQFF,TRBD2,TRBV7-9,.,TRBJ2-1
TGTGCCAGCAGCACGAGCAGGGGGCGCGTGTATGGCTACACCTTC,CASSTSRGRVYGYTF,TRBD1,TRBV13,.,TRBJ1-2
TGTGCCTGGAGTGTCACTACCCAGAGCACAGATACGCAGTATTTT,CAWSVTTQSTDTQYF,.,TRBV30,.,TRBJ2-3
TGTGCCAGCAGTTCCGGGACAGAACAAGAGACCCAGTACTTC,CASSSGTEQETQYF,TRBD1,TRBV6-6,.,TRBJ2-5
TGTGCCAGCAGTTACCGAGCGGGGGGCTGGGATGAGCAGTTCTTC,CASSYRAGGWDEQFF,TRBD2,TRBV6-5,.,TRBJ2-1
TGTGCCAGCAGTCTAGGAATTGGGGGCCCCACAGATACGCAGTATTTT,CASSLGIGGPTDTQYF,.,TRBV6-4,few,TRBJ2-3
TGTGCCAGCAGCGAACAGGGAAAAGGCTATGGCTACACCTTC,CASSEQGKGYGYTF,.,TRBV13,once,TRBJ1-2
TGTGCCAGCAGTGTTGGGTACAGGGACTACGAGCAGTACTTC,CASSVGYRDYEQYF,.,TRBV6-1,.,TRBJ2-7
TGTGCCAGCAGCCAAGAAATCCGGGGGGGCAGAGATACGCAGTATTTT,CASSQEIRGGRDTQYF,TRBD2,TRBV4-2,.,TRBJ2-3
TGTGCCAGCAGCTTTAGAACAGGGAGCTCCTACGAGCAGTACTTC,CASSFRTGSSYEQYF,.,TRBV7-2,few,TRBJ2-7
TGTGCCAGCCTCCCCTATCTGAATGCGGACACTGAAGCTTTCTTT,CASLPYLNADTEAFF,.,TRBV18,.,TRBJ1-1
TGTGCCAGTAGTATTAGACCAGCGGACGGGACCCAGTACTTC,CASSIRPADGTQYF,.,TRBV19,.,TRBJ2-5